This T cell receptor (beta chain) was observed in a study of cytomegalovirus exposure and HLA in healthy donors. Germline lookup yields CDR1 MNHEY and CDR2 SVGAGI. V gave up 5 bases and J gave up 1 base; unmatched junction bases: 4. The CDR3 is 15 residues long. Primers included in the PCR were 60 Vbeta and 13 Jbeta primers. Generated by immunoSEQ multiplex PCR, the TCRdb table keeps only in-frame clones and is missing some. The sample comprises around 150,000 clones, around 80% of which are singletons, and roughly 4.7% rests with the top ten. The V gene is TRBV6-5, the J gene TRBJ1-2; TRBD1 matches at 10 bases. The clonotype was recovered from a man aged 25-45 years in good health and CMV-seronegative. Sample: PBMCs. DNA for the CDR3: TGTGCCAGCAGTCCGACAGGGGGCGTTAACTATGGCTACACCTTC. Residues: CASSPTGGVNYGYTF.